This T cell receptor (beta chain) is drawn from a study of T cells in Graves' hyperthyroidism and ophthalmopathy. Study-level information: It was at initial diagnosis, before any treatment, that peripheral blood was collected.

Amplified TCR beta CDR3 regions came from RNA transcripts. The HTBI set primed first-round TCR CDR3 RT-PCR. TCRdb reprocessed the multiplex PCR reads via MiXCR and lists one record per CDR3 protein. The sample has 650,000 to 700,000 distinct CDR3 sequences, around 16% seen once. J gave up 4 bases and V 1 base, and 7 bases lay outside the gene matches. Germline CDR1 and CDR2: SGHDN and FVKESK. This CDR3 has 16 amino acids. This clonotype was counted a few times. Subjects aged 18 to 65 presented with newly diagnosed hyperthyroidism of less than 2 months' duration. The study excluded patients with uncontrolled infection, other autoimmune disease, pregnancy or lactation.

The receptor comes from a middle-aged man with Graves' hyperthyroidism. The chain employs TRBV14 and TRBJ2-3; 8 bases line up with TRBD2. The sequencing input was blood. CDR3 protein: CASSQGNSGSADTQYF. The CDR3 DNA follows: TGTGCCAGCAGCCAAGGTAACAGCGGGAGTGCAGATACGCAGTATTTT. Using reference TRBV14 and TRBJ2-3 for the parts outside the CDR3, the full variable domain is EAGVTQFPSHSVIEKGQTVTLRCDPISGHDNLYWYRRVMGKEIKFLLHFVKESKQDESGMPNNRFLAERTGGTYSTLKVQPAELEDSGVYFCASSQGNSGSADTQYFGPGTRLTVL.